These T cell receptor beta chains were read from a single sample in a study of technical replicates of blood from a handful of donors. The assay was immunoSEQ multiplex PCR, and TCRdb's table has in-frame clones only and misses some. The repertoire consists of 85,000 to 100,000 clones, with roughly 96% occurring once and the leading ten covering 0.25% to 0.3%. Sequencing input: T cells isolated from PBMCs. The receptor source for this set is a human donor in good health. Each CDR3 is given with its conserved first and last residue. The D gene is left open where the match is weak. Clone size, where shown, is once, few, many, or a class for clones that have expanded.

D: TRBD1; J: TRBJ2-6; size: NA; V: TRBV6-5; CDR3: CASRGTDSGANVLTF; DNA: TGTGCCAGCAGAGGGACAGACTCTGGGGCCAACGTCCTGACTTTC
D: TRBD1; J: TRBJ2-1; size: few; V: TRBV7-3; CDR3: CASSSHTGEGGSSYNEQFF; DNA: TGTGCCAGCAGCTCCCATACAGGGGAAGGCGGAAGCTCCTACAATGAGCAGTTCTTC
D: TRBD1; J: TRBJ1-2; size: NA; V: TRBV5-1; CDR3: CASSVGRGRGYTF; DNA: TGCGCCAGCAGCGTTGGCAGGGGGCGAGGCTACACCTTC
D: NA; J: TRBJ2-5; size: NA; V: TRBV5-1; CDR3: CASSLEAGMGETQYF; DNA: TGCGCCAGCAGCTTGGAGGCAGGGATGGGGGAGACCCAGTACTTC
D: NA; J: TRBJ1-6; size: NA; V: TRBV30; CDR3: CAWSGGSPLHF; DNA: TGTGCCTGGAGTGGAGGGTCACCCCTCCACTTT
D: NA; J: TRBJ2-5; size: NA; V: TRBV2; CDR3: CASSGLERETQYF; DNA: TGTGCCAGCAGTGGGCTAGAAAGGGAGACCCAGTACTTC
D: TRBD1; J: TRBJ2-7; size: NA; V: TRBV5-1; CDR3: CASSWGQGAGEQYF; DNA: TGCGCCAGCAGCTGGGGACAGGGGGCTGGCGAGCAGTACTTC
D: NA; J: TRBJ1-2; size: NA; V: TRBV5-8; CDR3: CASSLGTVAGYTF; DNA: TGTGCCAGCAGCTTGGGGACAGTTGCTGGCTACACCTTC
D: NA; J: TRBJ1-3; size: NA; V: TRBV19; CDR3: CASSIAGSGNTIYF; DNA: TGTGCCAGTAGTATCGCCGGCTCTGGAAACACCATATATTTT
D: TRBD1; J: TRBJ1-4; size: NA; V: TRBV10-3; CDR3: CAISPGQDNEKLFF; DNA: TGTGCCATCAGCCCGGGACAGGATAATGAAAAACTGTTTTTT
D: TRBD1; J: TRBJ1-1; size: NA; V: TRBV10-2; CDR3: CASINRDRGRRTEAFF; DNA: TGCGCCAGCATAAACCGAGACAGGGGGAGACGGACTGAAGCTTTCTTT
D: NA; J: TRBJ2-7; size: NA; V: TRBV6-5; CDR3: CASSLSSASSYEQYF; DNA: TGTGCCAGCAGTTTATCTAGCGCCAGCTCCTACGAGCAGTACTTC
D: NA; J: TRBJ1-5; size: NA; V: TRBV6-1; CDR3: CASSDSSNQPQHF; DNA: TGTGCCAGCAGCGACAGTAGCAATCAGCCCCAGCATTTT
D: TRBD2; J: TRBJ2-5; size: few; V: TRBV2; CDR3: CATGTSGETQYF; DNA: TGTGCCACAGGGACTAGCGGGGAGACCCAGTACTTC
D: TRBD2; J: TRBJ2-3; size: NA; V: TRBV27; CDR3: CASSSGLAGYSSTDTQYF; DNA: TGTGCCAGCAGTTCGGGACTAGCGGGGTACTCTAGCACAGATACGCAGTATTTT
D: NA; J: TRBJ2-2; size: NA; V: TRBV2; CDR3: CASSPGQVYTGELFF; DNA: TGTGCCAGCAGTCCTGGGCAGGTTTACACCGGGGAGCTGTTTTTT
D: TRBD2; J: TRBJ2-1; size: NA; V: TRBV15; CDR3: CATSRGLAGAYNEQFF; DNA: TGTGCCACCAGCAGAGGGCTAGCGGGGGCCTACAATGAGCAGTTCTTC
D: NA; J: TRBJ2-2; size: NA; V: TRBV15; CDR3: CATNRHPPNTGELFF; DNA: TGTGCCACCAACCGACACCCTCCGAACACCGGGGAGCTGTTTTTT
D: NA; J: TRBJ1-1; size: NA; V: TRBV6-5; CDR3: CASSYSRNTEAFF; DNA: TGTGCCAGCAGTTACTCGAGAAACACTGAAGCTTTCTTT